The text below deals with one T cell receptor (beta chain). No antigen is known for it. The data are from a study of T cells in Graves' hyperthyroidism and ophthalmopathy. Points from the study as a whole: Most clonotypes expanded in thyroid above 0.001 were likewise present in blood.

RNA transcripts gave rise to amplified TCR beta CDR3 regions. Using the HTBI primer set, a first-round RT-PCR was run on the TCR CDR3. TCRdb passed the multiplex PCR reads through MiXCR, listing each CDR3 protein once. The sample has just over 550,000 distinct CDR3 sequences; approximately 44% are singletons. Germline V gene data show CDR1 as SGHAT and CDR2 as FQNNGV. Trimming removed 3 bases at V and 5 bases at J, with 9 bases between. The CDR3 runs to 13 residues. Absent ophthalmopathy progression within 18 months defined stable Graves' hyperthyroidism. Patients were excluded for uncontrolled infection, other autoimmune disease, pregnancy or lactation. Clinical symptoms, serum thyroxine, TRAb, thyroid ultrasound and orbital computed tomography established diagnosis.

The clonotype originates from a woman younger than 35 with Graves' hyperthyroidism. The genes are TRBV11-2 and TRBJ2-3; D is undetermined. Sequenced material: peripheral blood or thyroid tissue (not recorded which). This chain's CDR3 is CASSFAKIDTQYF. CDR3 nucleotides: TGTGCCAGCAGCTTCGCAAAGATAGATACGCAGTATTTT.